This T cell receptor (beta chain) came from a study of blood T cell repertoires in COVID-19. Study at large: The cDNA or gDNA used as material had been derived from T cells, B-cell-depleted T cells, or PBMCs.

Source study methods: Using reference gene primer amplification, nucleated cell counts were estimated. Data came from immunoSEQ multiplex PCR; TCRdb stores just in-frame clones and leaves some out. V, J and clone size reflect that table, while D and trimming were determined from the DNA. The profile shows 270,000 or so clones, approximately 88% of them singletons. V lost 11 bases, J lost 6 bases, and 11 bases stayed unmatched. Germline V gene data show CDR1 as MNHNY and CDR2 as SVGAGI (reference sequence). The CDR3 consists of 14 residues. Seattle patients were enrolled while actively infected and followed longitudinally.

This receptor was obtained from a human donor with COVID-19, enrolled during active disease. The donor label of this sample is uncertain. The genes are TRBV6-6 and TRBJ2-3; 10 bases map to TRBD2. The sample consisted of peripheral blood. The CDR3 sequence: CAAKSGRATDTQYF. The CDR3 nucleotides are TGTGCCGCCAAAAGCGGGAGGGCCACGGATACGCAGTATTTT.